This T cell receptor beta chain appears in the sequencing data of a study of shared clonotypes between healthy human individuals. Repertoires were generated with immunoSEQ multiplex PCR, while TCRdb's copy carries only in-frame clones and drops some. The sample has some 2,500,000 clones; just under 95% are singletons. Trimming left V 1 base short and J 0 bases short, with 10 bases between. The CDR3 runs 15 residues. Per the germline V gene, CDR1 is SGHRS and CDR2 is YFSETQ. The sample was naive CD4+ T cells from PBMCs. Subset described: CD45RA+ positively selected. The genes are TRBV5-1 and TRBJ1-1; D gene unclear. This clonotype originated in a man between 18 and 35 years old in good health. Some clones in this sample may be carry-over from other donors' samples. For the CDR3, the DNA is TGCGCCAGCAGCTTGTTCCTGTTCATGAACACTGAAGCTTTCTTT. It is translated as CASSLFLFMNTEAFF.